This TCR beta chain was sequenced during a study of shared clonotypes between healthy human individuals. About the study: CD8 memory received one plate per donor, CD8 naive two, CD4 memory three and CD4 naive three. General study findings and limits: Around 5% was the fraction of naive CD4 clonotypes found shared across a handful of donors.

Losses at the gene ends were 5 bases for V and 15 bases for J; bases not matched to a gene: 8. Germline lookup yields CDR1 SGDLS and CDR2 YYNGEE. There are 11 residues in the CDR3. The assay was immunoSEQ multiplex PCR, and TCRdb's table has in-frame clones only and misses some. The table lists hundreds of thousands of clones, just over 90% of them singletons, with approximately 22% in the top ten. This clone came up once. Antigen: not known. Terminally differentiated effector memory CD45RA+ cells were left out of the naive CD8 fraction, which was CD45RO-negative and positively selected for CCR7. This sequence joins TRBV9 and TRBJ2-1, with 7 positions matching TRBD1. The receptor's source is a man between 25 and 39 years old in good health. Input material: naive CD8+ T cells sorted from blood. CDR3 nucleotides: TGTGCCAGCAGACGGGACAGCGTCCTGTTCTTC. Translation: CASRRDSVLFF. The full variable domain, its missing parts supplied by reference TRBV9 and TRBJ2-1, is DSGVTQTPKHLITATGQRVTLRCSPRSGDLSVYWYQQSLDQGLQFLIQYYNGEERAKGNILERFSAQQFPDLHSELNLSSLELGDSALYFCASRRDSVLFFGPGTRLTVL.